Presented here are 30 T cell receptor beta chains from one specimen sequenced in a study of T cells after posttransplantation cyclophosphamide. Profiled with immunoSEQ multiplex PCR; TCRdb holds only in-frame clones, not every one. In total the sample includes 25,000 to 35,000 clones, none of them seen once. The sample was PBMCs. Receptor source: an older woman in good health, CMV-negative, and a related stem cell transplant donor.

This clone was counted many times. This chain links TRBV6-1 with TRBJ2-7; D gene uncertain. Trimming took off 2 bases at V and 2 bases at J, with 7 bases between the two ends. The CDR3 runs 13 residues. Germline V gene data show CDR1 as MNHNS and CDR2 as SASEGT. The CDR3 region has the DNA TGTGCCAGCAGTGAACGACTTACCTACGAGCAGTACTTC. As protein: CASSERLTYEQYF.

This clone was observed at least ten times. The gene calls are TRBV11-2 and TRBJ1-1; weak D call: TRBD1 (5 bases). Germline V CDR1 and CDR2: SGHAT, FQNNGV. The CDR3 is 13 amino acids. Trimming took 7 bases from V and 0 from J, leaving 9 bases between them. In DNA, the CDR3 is TGTGCCAGCATCTACAGGATGAACACTGAAGCTTTCTTT. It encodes CASIYRMNTEAFF.

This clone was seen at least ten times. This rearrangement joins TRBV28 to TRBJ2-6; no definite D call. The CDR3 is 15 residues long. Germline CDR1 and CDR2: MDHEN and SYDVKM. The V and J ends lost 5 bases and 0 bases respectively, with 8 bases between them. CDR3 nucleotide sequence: TGTGCCAGCAGTACCCAGAGCTCTGGGGCCAACGTCCTGACTTTC. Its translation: CASSTQSSGANVLTF.

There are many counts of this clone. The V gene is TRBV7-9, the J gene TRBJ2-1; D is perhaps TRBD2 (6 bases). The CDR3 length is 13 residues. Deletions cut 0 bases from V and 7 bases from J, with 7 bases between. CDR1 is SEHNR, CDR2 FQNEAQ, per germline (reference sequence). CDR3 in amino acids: CASSLAEGNEQFF. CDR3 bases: TGTGCCAGCAGCTTAGCGGAGGGGAATGAGCAGTTCTTC.

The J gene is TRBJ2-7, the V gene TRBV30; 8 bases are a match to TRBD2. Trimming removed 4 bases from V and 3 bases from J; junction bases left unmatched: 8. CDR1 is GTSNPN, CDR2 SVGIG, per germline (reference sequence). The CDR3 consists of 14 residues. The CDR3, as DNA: TGTGCCTGGAAACTACCGGGACTAGACTACGAGCAGTACTTC. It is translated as CAWKLPGLDYEQYF.

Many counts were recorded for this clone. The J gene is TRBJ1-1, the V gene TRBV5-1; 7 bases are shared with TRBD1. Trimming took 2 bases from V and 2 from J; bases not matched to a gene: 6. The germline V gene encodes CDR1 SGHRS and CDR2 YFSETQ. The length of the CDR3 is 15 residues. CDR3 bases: TGCGCCAGCAGCTTAACTCAGGGGGGTAACACTGAAGCTTTCTTT. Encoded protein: CASSLTQGGNTEAFF.

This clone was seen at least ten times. The CDR3 region is CASSTQGIEAFF. CDR3 DNA: TGTGCCAGCAGCACTCAGGGGATTGAAGCTTTCTTT. The chain employs TRBV5-4 and TRBJ1-1; D may be TRBD1 (6 bases). The CDR3 loop spans 12 amino acids. Germline values: CDR1 SGHNT, CDR2 YYREEE (reference sequence). Trimming cost V 4 bases and J 7 bases, with 11 bases left between them.

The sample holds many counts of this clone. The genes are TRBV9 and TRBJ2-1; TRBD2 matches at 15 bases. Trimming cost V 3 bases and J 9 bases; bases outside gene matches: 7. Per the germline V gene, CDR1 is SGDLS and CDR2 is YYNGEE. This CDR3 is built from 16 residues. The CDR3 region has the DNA TGTGCCAGCAGCGCTACCGGACTAGCGGGGGGGCTTGAGCAGTTCTTC. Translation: CASSATGLAGGLEQFF. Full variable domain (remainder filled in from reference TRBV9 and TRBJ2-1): DSGVTQTPKHLITATGQRVTLRCSPRSGDLSVYWYQQSLDQGLQFLIQYYNGEERAKGNILERFSAQQFPDLHSELNLSSLELGDSALYFCASSATGLAGGLEQFFGPGTRLTVL.

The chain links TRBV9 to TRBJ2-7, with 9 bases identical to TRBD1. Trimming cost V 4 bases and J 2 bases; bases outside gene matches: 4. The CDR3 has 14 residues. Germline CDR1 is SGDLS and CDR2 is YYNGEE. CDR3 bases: TGTGCCAGCAGCCCCCACAGGGGGCCCTACGAGCAGTACTTC. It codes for CASSPHRGPYEQYF.

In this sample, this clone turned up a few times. The CDR3 nucleotides read TGTGCCAGCAGTTACCAGACAGGATCTGGGGCCAACGTCCTGACTTTC. Translation gives CASSYQTGSGANVLTF. This chain uses TRBV28 with TRBJ2-6, with D perhaps TRBD1 (6 bases). The CDR3 totals 16 residues. Per the germline V gene, CDR1 is MDHEN and CDR2 is SYDVKM. Trimming stripped 4 bases from V and 1 base from J, with 11 bases between.

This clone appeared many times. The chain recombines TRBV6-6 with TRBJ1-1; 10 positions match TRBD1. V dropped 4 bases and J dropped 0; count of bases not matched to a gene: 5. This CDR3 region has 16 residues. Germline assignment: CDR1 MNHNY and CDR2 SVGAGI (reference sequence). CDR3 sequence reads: CASSWLGQGLNTEAFF. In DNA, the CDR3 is TGTGCCAGCAGTTGGTTGGGACAGGGGTTGAACACTGAAGCTTTCTTT.

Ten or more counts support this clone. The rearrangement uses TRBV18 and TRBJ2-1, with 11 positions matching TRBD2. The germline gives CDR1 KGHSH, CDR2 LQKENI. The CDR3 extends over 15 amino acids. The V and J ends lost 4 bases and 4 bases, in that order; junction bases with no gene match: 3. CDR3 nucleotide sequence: TGTGCCAGCTCACTTCGGACTAGCGGGTACAATGAGCAGTTCTTC. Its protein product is CASSLRTSGYNEQFF. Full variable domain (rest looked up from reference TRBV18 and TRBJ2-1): NAGVMQNPRHLVRRRGQEARLRCSPMKGHSHVYWYRQLPEEGLKFMVYLQKENIIDESGMPKERFSAEFPKEGPSILRIQQVVRGDSAAYFCASSLRTSGYNEQFFGPGTRLTVL.

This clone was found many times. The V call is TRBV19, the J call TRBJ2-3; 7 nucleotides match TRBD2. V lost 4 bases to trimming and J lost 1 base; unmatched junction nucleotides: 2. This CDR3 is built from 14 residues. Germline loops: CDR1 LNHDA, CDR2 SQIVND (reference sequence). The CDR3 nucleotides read TGTGCCAGTAGTAACGCGGGGGGCACAGATACGCAGTATTTT. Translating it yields CASSNAGGTDTQYF.

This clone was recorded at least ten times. The CDR3 DNA follows: TGTGCCAGCAGCTTAGCGCGGGTCGGGATCGCCGAGGAGCTGTTTTTT. The encoded protein is CASSLARVGIAEELFF. The rearrangement uses TRBV7-9 and TRBJ2-2, with D perhaps TRBD2 (5 bases). The CDR3 sequence is 16 residues long. V was cut by 0 bases and J by 10 bases, with 18 bases left in between. Germline V CDR1 and CDR2: SEHNR, FQNEAQ (reference sequence).

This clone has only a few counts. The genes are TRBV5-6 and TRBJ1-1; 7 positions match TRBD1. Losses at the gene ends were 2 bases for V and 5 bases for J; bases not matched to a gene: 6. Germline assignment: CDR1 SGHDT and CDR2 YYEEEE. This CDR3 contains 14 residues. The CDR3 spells CASSFYDRVTEAFF. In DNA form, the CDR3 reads TGTGCCAGCAGCTTTTACGACAGGGTTACTGAAGCTTTCTTT.

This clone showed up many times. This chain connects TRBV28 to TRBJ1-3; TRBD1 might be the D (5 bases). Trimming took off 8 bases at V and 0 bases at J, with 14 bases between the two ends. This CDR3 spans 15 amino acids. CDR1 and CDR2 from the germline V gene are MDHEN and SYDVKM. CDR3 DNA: TGTGCCAGCGTTGCGGGACTCAGCTCTGGAAACACCATATATTTT. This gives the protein CASVAGLSSGNTIYF.

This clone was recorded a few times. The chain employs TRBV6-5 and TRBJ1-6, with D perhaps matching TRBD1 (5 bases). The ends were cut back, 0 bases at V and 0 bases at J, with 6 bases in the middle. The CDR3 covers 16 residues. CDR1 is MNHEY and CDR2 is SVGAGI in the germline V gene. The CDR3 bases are TGTGCCAGCAGTTACTCGCAGGGCTCCTATAATTCACCCCTCCACTTT. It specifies CASSYSQGSYNSPLHF.

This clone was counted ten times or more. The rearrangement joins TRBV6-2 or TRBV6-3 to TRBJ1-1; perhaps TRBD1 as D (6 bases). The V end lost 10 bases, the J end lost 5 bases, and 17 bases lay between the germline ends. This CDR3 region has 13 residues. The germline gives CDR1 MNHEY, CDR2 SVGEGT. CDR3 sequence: CATVQGMRTEAFF. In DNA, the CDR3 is TGTGCCACCGTACAGGGAATGCGGACTGAAGCTTTCTTT.

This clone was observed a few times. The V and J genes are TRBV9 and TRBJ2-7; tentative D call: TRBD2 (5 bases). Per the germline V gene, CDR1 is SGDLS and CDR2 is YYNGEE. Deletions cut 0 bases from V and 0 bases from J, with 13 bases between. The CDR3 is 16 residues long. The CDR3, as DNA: TGTGCCAGCAGCGTAGGAGGGCCAACCAGCTCCTACGAGCAGTACTTC. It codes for CASSVGGPTSSYEQYF.

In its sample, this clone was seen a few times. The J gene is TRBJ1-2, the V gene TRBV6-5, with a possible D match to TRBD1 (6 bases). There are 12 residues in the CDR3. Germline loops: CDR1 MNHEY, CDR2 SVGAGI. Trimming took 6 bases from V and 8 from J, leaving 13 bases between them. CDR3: CASSQQGWGYTF. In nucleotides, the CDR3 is TGTGCCAGCAGCCAACAGGGTTGGGGCTACACCTTC.

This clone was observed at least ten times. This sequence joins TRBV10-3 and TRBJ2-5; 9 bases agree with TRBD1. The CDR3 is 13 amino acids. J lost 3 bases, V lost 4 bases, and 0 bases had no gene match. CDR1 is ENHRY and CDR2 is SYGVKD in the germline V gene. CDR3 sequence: CAISGDREETQYF. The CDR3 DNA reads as TGTGCCATCAGTGGGGACAGGGAAGAGACCCAGTACTTC.

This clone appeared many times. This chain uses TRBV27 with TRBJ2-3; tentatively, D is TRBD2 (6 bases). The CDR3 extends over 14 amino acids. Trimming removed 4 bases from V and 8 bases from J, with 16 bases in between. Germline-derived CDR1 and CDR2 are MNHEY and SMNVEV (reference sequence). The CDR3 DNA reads TGTGCCAGCAGTTCCCCTAGACTAGTGTCTACGCAGTATTTT. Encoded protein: CASSSPRLVSTQYF.

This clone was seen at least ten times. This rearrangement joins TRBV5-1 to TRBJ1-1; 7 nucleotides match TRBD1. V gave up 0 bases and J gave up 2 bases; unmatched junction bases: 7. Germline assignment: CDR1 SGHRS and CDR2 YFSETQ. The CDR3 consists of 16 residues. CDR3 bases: TGCGCCAGCAGCTTGGCGGGCAGGGGGAGAAACACTGAAGCTTTCTTT. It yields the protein CASSLAGRGRNTEAFF.

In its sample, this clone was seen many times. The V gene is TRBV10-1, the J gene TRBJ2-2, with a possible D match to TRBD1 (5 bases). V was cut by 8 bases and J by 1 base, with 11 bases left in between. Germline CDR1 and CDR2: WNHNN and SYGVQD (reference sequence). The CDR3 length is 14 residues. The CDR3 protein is CASRGHRNTGELFF. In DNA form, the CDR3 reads TGCGCCAGCCGTGGACACAGGAACACCGGGGAGCTGTTTTTT.

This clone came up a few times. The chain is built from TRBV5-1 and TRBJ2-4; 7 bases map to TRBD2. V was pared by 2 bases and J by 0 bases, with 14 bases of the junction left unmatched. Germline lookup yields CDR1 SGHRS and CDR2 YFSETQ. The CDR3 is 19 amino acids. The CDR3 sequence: CASSLSLAAQRGAKNIQYF. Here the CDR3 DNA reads TGCGCCAGCAGCTTATCTCTAGCGGCCCAGAGGGGAGCCAAAAACATTCAGTACTTC. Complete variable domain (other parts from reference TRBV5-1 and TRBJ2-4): KAGVTQTPRYLIKTRGQQVTLSCSPISGHRSVSWYQQTPGQGLQFLFEYFSETQRNKGNFPGRFSGRQFSNSRSEMNVSTLELGDSALYLCASSLSLAAQRGAKNIQYFGAGTRLSVL.

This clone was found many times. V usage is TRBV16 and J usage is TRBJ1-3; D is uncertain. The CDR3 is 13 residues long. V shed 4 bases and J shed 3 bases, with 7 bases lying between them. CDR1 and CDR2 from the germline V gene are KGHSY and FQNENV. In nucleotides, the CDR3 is TGTGCCAGCAGCCCCCCCGGTGGAAACACCATATATTTT. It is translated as CASSPPGGNTIYF.

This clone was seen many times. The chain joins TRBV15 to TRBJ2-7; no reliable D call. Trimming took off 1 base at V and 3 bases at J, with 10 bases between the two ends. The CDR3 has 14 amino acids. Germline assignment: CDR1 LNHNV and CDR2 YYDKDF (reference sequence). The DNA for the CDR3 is TGTGCCACCAGCAGAGCGGGTATAGGCTACGAGCAGTACTTC. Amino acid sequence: CATSRAGIGYEQYF.

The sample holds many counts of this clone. CDR3 DNA sequence: TGTGCCACCAGCAGAGACTTTAGCGGCTCCTACAATGAGCAGTTCTTC. It translates to CATSRDFSGSYNEQFF. The chain uses TRBV15 and TRBJ2-1; D is possibly TRBD2 (6 bases). The CDR3 extends over 16 amino acids. The V end lost 0 bases, the J end lost 0 bases, and 9 bases lay between the germline ends. Per germline, CDR1 LNHNV and CDR2 YYDKDF (reference sequence).

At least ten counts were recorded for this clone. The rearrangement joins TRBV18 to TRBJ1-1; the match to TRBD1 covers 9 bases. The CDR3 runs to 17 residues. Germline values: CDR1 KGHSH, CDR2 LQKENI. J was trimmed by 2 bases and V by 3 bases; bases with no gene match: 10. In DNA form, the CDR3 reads TGTGCCAGCTCACCGTTCGACAGGGGGACTGGTAACACTGAAGCTTTCTTT. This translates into CASSPFDRGTGNTEAFF.

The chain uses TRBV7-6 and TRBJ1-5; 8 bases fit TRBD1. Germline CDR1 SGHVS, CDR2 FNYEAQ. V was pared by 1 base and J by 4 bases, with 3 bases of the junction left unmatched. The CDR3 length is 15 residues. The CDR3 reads CASSLGNRGNQPQHF. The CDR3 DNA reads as TGTGCCAGCAGCTTAGGAAACAGGGGGAATCAGCCCCAGCATTTT.